Detailed here is one TCR beta chain. Antigen: not known. The assay was immunoSEQ multiplex PCR, and TCRdb's table has in-frame clones only and misses some. The sample has 80,000 to 100,000 clones; 80% to 90% are singletons. This sample is drawn from a study of OX40 agonist ivuxolimab in advanced cancers. Points from the study as a whole: At 0.1-3.0 mg/kg, partial responders had clonal expansion among the lowest observed.

The sequenced sample was CD4+ or CD8+ T cells sorted from blood, obtained in a trial of the OX40 agonist ivuxolimab. The sequence came from an adult with an advanced solid tumor such as melanoma, head and neck, liver or kidney cancer.

As DNA, the CDR3 is TGTGCCAGCAGCGACGGACTAGCGCAAGAGACCCAGTACTTC. Translating gives CASSDGLAQETQYF. This chain joins TRBV5-4 and TRBJ2-5; 9 positions match TRBD2. The length of the CDR3 is 14 residues. Germline V gene sequence: CDR1 SGHNT, CDR2 YYREEE (reference sequence). The J segment lost 2 bases and the V segment lost 4 bases, leaving 3 bases of the junction unmatched.